This T cell receptor beta chain was captured by sequencing in a study of human T cells and chemical hapten exposure. CDR3 length: 15 amino acids. Looked up from germline, CDR1 is SEHNR and CDR2 is FQNEAQ (reference sequence). V lost 6 bases to trimming and J lost 6 bases; unmatched junction nucleotides: 7. This clonotype was seen a handful of times. The time point is: healthy volunteer bleed at 2 weeks. Total RNA extraction was carried out from unfractionated whole blood. The library tagged each cDNA molecule with unique molecular identifiers. TCRdb fed the RACE reads into MiXCR, producing one record per CDR3 protein. The sample holds about 130,000 distinct CDR3 sequences; more than 7.5% are singletons and the top ten take around 2%.

Sequencing was carried out using whole blood. The chain has TRBV7-9 and TRBJ2-1; 11 bases line up with TRBD2. The sequence came from a male donor in good health. Some clones in this sample may be carry-over from other donors' samples. The CDR3 DNA follows: TGTGCCAGCAGAAATACTAGCGGGAGCACCAATGAGCAGTTCTTC. This sequence encodes CASRNTSGSTNEQFF.